Each of the 3 T cell receptor beta chains below was sequenced from the same sample in a study of spatial heterogeneity in lung cancer. TCRdb reanalysed the 5' RACE reads using MiXCR and keeps one entry per CDR3 protein. The sample includes tens of thousands of distinct CDR3 sequences, less than 6% of them seen just once. The time point: sample taken at primary tumor resection. From tumor, nontumor lung or frozen PBMC, whole RNA was taken unsorted for sequencing. The material sequenced was PBMCs, taken at surgery. Receptors were obtained from a male donor with early-stage non-small cell lung cancer.

This clonotype has ten or more counts. CDR3 region: CASKGLGLLNEKLFF. CDR3 nucleotides: TGTGCCAGCAAGGGGCTGGGACTGTTAAATGAAAAACTGTTTTTT. V is TRBV7-2 and J is TRBJ1-4; D perhaps matches TRBD1 (5 bases). Germline V lookup: CDR1 SGHTA, CDR2 FQGNSA. V was pared by 7 bases and J by 5 bases, with 17 bases between. This CDR3 contains 15 residues.

This clonotype was seen ten or more times. V is TRBV11-2 and J is TRBJ2-1, with 11 bases lining up with TRBD2. The CDR3 spans 16 residues. V trimming: 5 bases; J trimming: 6 bases; junction bases outside the gene matches: 9. Germline lookup yields CDR1 SGHAT and CDR2 FQNNGV. CDR3 amino acids: CASSPRLAGSRNEQFF. The CDR3 DNA follows: TGTGCCAGCAGCCCACGACTAGCGGGAAGTCGCAATGAGCAGTTCTTC.

This clonotype was counted ten times or more. The chain joins TRBV20-1 to TRBJ1-5; D unclear. The germline V gene has CDR1 DFQATT and CDR2 SNEGSKA (reference sequence). With 1 base removed from V and 1 base from J, the gap between germline ends came to 11 bases. The CDR3 spans 15 residues. The DNA of the CDR3 is TGCAGTGCTAGAGCGTGGGGAGGGAGCAATCAGCCCCAGCATTTT. As protein: CSARAWGGSNQPQHF.